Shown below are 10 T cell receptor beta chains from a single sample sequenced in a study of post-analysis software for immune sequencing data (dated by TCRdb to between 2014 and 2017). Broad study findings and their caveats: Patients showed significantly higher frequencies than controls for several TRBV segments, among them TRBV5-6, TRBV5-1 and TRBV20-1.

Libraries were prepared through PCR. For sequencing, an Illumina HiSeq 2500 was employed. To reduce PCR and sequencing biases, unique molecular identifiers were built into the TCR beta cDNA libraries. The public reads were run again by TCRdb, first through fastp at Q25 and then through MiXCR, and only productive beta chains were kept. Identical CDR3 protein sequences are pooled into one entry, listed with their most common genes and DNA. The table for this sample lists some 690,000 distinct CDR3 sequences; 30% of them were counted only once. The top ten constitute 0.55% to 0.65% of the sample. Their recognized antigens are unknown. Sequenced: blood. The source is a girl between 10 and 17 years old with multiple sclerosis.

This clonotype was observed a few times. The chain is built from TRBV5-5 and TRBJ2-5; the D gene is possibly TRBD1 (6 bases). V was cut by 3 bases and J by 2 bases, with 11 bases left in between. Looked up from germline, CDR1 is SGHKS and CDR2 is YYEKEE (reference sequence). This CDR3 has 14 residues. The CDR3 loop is CASSWGRVQETQYF. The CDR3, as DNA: TGTGCCAGCAGCTGGGGGCGGGTTCAAGAGACCCAGTACTTC.

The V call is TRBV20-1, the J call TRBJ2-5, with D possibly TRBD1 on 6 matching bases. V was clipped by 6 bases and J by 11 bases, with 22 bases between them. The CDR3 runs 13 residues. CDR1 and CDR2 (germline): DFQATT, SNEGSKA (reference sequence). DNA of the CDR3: TGCAGTGCCATCTCACCAACAGGGTTCAAGCAGTACTTC. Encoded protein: CSAISPTGFKQYF.

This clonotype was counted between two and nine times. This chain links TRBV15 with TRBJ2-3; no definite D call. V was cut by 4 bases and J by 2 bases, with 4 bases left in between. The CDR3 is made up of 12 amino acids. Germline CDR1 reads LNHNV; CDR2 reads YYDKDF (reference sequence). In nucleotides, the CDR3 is TGTGCCACCAGCACCCTCACAGATACGCAGTATTTT. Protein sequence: CATSTLTDTQYF.

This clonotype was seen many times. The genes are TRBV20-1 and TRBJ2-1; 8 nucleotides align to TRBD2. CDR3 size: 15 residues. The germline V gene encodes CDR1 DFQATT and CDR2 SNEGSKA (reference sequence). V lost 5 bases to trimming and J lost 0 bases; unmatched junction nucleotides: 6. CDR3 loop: CSAPQLAASYNEQFF. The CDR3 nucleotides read TGCAGTGCTCCCCAACTAGCGGCCTCCTACAATGAGCAGTTCTTC.

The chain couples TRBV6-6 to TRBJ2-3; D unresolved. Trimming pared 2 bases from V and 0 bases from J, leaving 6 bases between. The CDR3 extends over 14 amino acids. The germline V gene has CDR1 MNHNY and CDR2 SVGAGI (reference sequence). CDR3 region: CASSYLPSTDTQYF. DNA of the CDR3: TGTGCCAGCAGTTACCTCCCTAGCACAGATACGCAGTATTTT.

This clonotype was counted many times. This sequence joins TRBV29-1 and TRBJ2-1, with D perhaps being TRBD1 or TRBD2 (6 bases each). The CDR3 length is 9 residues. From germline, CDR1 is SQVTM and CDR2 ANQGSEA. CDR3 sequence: CAGGDEQFF. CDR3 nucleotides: TGCGCCGGGGGCGATGAGCAGTTCTTC.

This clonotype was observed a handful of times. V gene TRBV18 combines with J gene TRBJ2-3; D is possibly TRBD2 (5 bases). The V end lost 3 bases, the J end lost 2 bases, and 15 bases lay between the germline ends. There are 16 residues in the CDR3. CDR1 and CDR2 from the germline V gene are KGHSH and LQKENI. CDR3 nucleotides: TGTGCCAGCTCACCTCGCCTAGCCGACATCACAGATACGCAGTATTTT. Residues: CASSPRLADITDTQYF.

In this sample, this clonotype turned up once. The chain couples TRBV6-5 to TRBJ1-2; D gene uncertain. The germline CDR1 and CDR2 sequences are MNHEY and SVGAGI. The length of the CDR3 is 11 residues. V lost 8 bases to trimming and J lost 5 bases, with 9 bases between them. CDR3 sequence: CASGNPYGYTF. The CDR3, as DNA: TGTGCCAGCGGTAATCCTTATGGCTACACCTTC.

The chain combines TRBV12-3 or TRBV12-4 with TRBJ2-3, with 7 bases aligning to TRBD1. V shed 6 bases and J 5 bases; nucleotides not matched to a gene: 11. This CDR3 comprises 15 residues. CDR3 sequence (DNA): TGTGCCAGCAGCTCCGGGGACAGATCTGGAGATACGCAGTATTTT. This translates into CASSSGDRSGDTQYF.

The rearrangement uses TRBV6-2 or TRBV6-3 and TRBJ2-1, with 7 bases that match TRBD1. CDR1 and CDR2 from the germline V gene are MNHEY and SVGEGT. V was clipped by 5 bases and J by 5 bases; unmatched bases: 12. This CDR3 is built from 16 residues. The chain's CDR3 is CASSPSRQGRNNEQFF. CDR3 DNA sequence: TGTGCCAGCAGTCCCTCTCGACAGGGTCGAAACAATGAGCAGTTCTTC.